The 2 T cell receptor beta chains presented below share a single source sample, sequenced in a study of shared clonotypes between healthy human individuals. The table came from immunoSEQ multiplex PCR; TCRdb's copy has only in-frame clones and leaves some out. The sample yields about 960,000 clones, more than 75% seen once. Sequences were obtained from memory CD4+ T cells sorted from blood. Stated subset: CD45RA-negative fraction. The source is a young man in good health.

The CDR3 protein is CASSLIGTGAEKLFF. In nucleotides, the CDR3 is TGTGCCAGCAGCTTAATTGGGACAGGGGCTGAAAAACTGTTTTTT. The chain links TRBV7-9 to TRBJ1-4; 10 nucleotides line up with TRBD1. V lost 2 bases, J lost 7 bases, and 4 bases stayed unmatched. Germline V gene sequence: CDR1 SEHNR, CDR2 FQNEAQ (reference sequence). This CDR3 region has 15 residues.

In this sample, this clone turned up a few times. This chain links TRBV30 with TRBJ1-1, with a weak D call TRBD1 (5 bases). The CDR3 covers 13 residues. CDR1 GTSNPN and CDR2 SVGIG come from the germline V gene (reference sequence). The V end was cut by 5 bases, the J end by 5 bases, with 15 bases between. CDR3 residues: CAWGGARITEAFF. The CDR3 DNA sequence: TGTGCCTGGGGCGGGGCGAGGATAACTGAAGCTTTCTTT.